The rows below give T cell receptor beta chains drawn from one sample of a study of cytomegalovirus exposure and HLA in healthy donors. Clones were read by immunoSEQ multiplex PCR, and TCRdb kept only the in-frame ones, dropping some. Of 150,000 to 200,000 clones listed, less than 90% are singletons. The sample taken for sequencing was PBMCs. The receptors derive from a woman in her late teens or twenties in good health and CMV-seronegative. Both conserved end residues are part of each CDR3. Each record gives: V gene, J gene, clone size, D gene, CDR3 protein, CDR3 DNA. D genes are given only for firm matches. A clone size is listed for some rows: how often the clone was seen (once, few, many), or a class if it is expanded.

v_gene: TRBV29-1
j_gene: TRBJ2-7
abundance: .
d_gene: TRBD2
CDR3aa: CSVGRRETHEQYF
CDR3nt: TGCAGCGTTGGAAGGCGGGAGACCCACGAGCAGTACTTC

v_gene: TRBV10-3
j_gene: TRBJ2-7
abundance: .
d_gene: TRBD1
CDR3aa: CAIRGQGGREQYF
CDR3nt: TGTGCCATTCGGGGACAGGGGGGTCGGGAGCAGTACTTC

v_gene: TRBV29-1
j_gene: TRBJ2-7
abundance: .
d_gene: TRBD1
CDR3aa: CSVESSGTGIEQYF
CDR3nt: TGCAGCGTTGAGTCCTCGGGGACAGGGATCGAGCAGTACTTC

v_gene: TRBV6-4
j_gene: TRBJ2-3
abundance: .
d_gene: .
CDR3aa: CASKETGTADTQYF
CDR3nt: TGTGCCAGCAAGGAGACAGGAACGGCAGATACGCAGTATTTT

v_gene: TRBV7-8
j_gene: TRBJ2-1
abundance: .
d_gene: TRBD2
CDR3aa: CASSLEPGVGGINEQFF
CDR3nt: TGTGCCAGCAGCCTAGAACCGGGGGTGGGAGGGATCAATGAGCAGTTCTTC

v_gene: TRBV27
j_gene: TRBJ2-3
abundance: .
d_gene: TRBD2
CDR3aa: CASRTGGRAADTQYF
CDR3nt: TGTGCCAGCAGGACGGGCGGGAGGGCCGCAGATACGCAGTATTTT

v_gene: TRBV21-1
j_gene: TRBJ2-1
abundance: .
d_gene: .
CDR3aa: CALPEGKREFGNEQFF
CDR3nt: TGTGCCCTACCGGAGGGGAAGCGGGAGTTCGGAAATGAGCAGTTCTTC

v_gene: TRBV6-6
j_gene: TRBJ2-7
abundance: .
d_gene: TRBD2
CDR3aa: CASSSGLAATYEQYF
CDR3nt: TGTGCCAGCAGCTCCGGACTAGCGGCAACCTACGAGCAGTACTTC

v_gene: TRBV7-2
j_gene: TRBJ2-7
abundance: once
d_gene: .
CDR3aa: CASSFPLVEGHEQYF
CDR3nt: TGTGCCAGCAGCTTCCCTCTAGTAGAGGGTCACGAGCAGTACTTC

v_gene: TRBV11-2
j_gene: TRBJ2-7
abundance: .
d_gene: TRBD2
CDR3aa: CASSPSPSGRALGYF
CDR3nt: TGTGCCAGCAGCCCCTCCCCTAGCGGGAGGGCCTTAGGGTACTTC

v_gene: TRBV5-1
j_gene: TRBJ2-3
abundance: .
d_gene: TRBD2
CDR3aa: CASSLGTSGQADTQYF
CDR3nt: TGCGCCAGCAGCTTGGGGACTAGCGGGCAGGCGGATACGCAGTATTTT

v_gene: TRBV9
j_gene: TRBJ2-1
abundance: .
d_gene: TRBD1
CDR3aa: CASSRDRFHYNEQFF
CDR3nt: TGTGCCAGCAGCAGGGACAGGTTCCACTACAATGAGCAGTTCTTC

v_gene: TRBV5-6
j_gene: TRBJ1-6
abundance: .
d_gene: TRBD1
CDR3aa: CASSRDRGGSYNSPLHF
CDR3nt: TGTGCCAGCAGCCGCGACAGGGGAGGATCCTATAATTCACCCCTCCACTTT

v_gene: TRBV18
j_gene: TRBJ1-2
abundance: .
d_gene: .
CDR3aa: CASSATRQNHYYGYTF
CDR3nt: TGTGCCAGCTCAGCGACACGACAGAACCATTACTATGGCTACACCTTC

v_gene: TRBV19
j_gene: TRBJ2-5
abundance: .
d_gene: TRBD1
CDR3aa: CASSIRGQGQETQYF
CDR3nt: TGTGCCAGTAGTATACGTGGACAGGGGCAAGAGACCCAGTACTTC

v_gene: TRBV27
j_gene: TRBJ2-1
abundance: .
d_gene: TRBD2
CDR3aa: CASSLPGLAGNNEQFF
CDR3nt: TGTGCCAGCAGTCTCCCCGGGCTAGCGGGAAACAATGAGCAGTTCTTC

v_gene: TRBV4-1
j_gene: TRBJ1-1
abundance: .
d_gene: .
CDR3aa: CASSQDPGSEAFF
CDR3nt: TGCGCCAGCAGCCAAGATCCAGGGTCTGAAGCTTTCTTT

v_gene: TRBV10-3
j_gene: TRBJ1-5
abundance: .
d_gene: TRBD1
CDR3aa: CAIGAGTERPQHF
CDR3nt: TGTGCCATCGGCGCCGGGACAGAAAGGCCCCAGCATTTT

v_gene: TRBV7-8
j_gene: TRBJ1-4
abundance: .
d_gene: .
CDR3aa: CASSDDRPPVGKLFF
CDR3nt: TGTGCCAGCAGCGACGACAGGCCCCCGGTGGGAAAACTGTTTTTT

v_gene: TRBV5-4
j_gene: TRBJ1-4
abundance: once
d_gene: .
CDR3aa: CASSLNTGAEKLFF
CDR3nt: TGTGCCAGCAGCTTAAACACAGGAGCCGAAAAACTGTTTTTT

v_gene: TRBV27
j_gene: TRBJ2-3
abundance: .
d_gene: .
CDR3aa: CASSLLSRTGTDTQYF
CDR3nt: TGTGCCAGCAGTTTGCTCTCGAGGACAGGCACAGATACGCAGTATTTT

v_gene: TRBV19
j_gene: TRBJ1-4
abundance: .
d_gene: TRBD1
CDR3aa: CASSSGGGEKLFF
CDR3nt: TGTGCCAGTAGCTCAGGGGGCGGTGAAAAACTGTTTTTT

v_gene: TRBV19
j_gene: TRBJ2-1
abundance: .
d_gene: TRBD1
CDR3aa: CASSLQQGAVNEQFF
CDR3nt: TGTGCCAGTAGTTTACAACAGGGGGCAGTTAATGAGCAGTTCTTC

v_gene: TRBV7-9
j_gene: TRBJ2-7
abundance: once
d_gene: TRBD2
CDR3aa: CASSLKLAGGEQYF
CDR3nt: TGTGCCAGCAGCTTAAAACTAGCGGGAGGCGAGCAGTACTTC

v_gene: TRBV5-1
j_gene: TRBJ1-2
abundance: .
d_gene: .
CDR3aa: CASSPAGDYGYTF
CDR3nt: TGCGCCAGCAGCCCGGCCGGGGACTATGGCTACACCTTC

v_gene: TRBV5-8
j_gene: TRBJ2-7
abundance: .
d_gene: .
CDR3aa: CASSLTVRWAYF
CDR3nt: TGTGCCAGCAGCTTGACCGTGAGATGGGCGTACTTC

v_gene: TRBV7-2
j_gene: TRBJ2-7
abundance: .
d_gene: TRBD2
CDR3aa: CASSLMAGGTYEQYF
CDR3nt: TGTGCCAGCAGCCTGATGGCGGGGGGGACCTACGAGCAGTACTTC

v_gene: TRBV2
j_gene: TRBJ1-3
abundance: .
d_gene: .
CDR3aa: CASRDARGSSGNTIYF
CDR3nt: TGTGCCAGCAGGGATGCTAGGGGGTCCTCTGGAAACACCATATATTTT

v_gene: TRBV7-9
j_gene: TRBJ1-2
abundance: .
d_gene: .
CDR3aa: CASSLAGQIRKNGYTF
CDR3nt: TGTGCCAGCAGCTTAGCGGGGCAGATAAGGAAGAATGGCTACACCTTC

v_gene: TRBV29-1
j_gene: TRBJ2-1
abundance: .
d_gene: TRBD2
CDR3aa: CSVAGTSSSHGYNEQFF
CDR3nt: TGCAGCGTTGCCGGGACTAGCTCATCCCATGGCTACAATGAGCAGTTCTTC

v_gene: TRBV7-8
j_gene: TRBJ1-1
abundance: .
d_gene: .
CDR3aa: CASSRRRDTEAFF
CDR3nt: TGTGCCAGCAGCCGGCGCCGGGACACTGAAGCTTTCTTT

v_gene: TRBV5-1
j_gene: TRBJ1-1
abundance: .
d_gene: .
CDR3aa: CASGAGVNTEAFF
CDR3nt: TGCGCCAGCGGCGCGGGGGTGAACACTGAAGCTTTCTTT